This T cell receptor beta chain derives from a study of PD-1 blockade in classical Hodgkin lymphoma. Patients all relapsed after autologous stem cell transplantation, and there was variation in brentuximab vedotin exposure. Study-level results: CD4+ TCR diversity, unlike CD8+, rose significantly by C4D1. Patients starting nivolumab less than 1 year after ASCT had lower diversity and were excluded from later analyses. What drove the repertoire differences, possibly disease activity or prior therapy, has not been defined.

Note on this clone: What it recognizes is unknown.

CDR3 size: 15 residues. V shed 4 bases and J 5 bases; nucleotides not matched to a gene: 5. CDR1 and CDR2 from the germline V gene are SGHNT and YYREEE (reference sequence). Only in-frame clones appear in the TCRdb table, and some are missing; sequencing was by immunoSEQ multiplex PCR. The sample lists around 21,000 clones, around 68% occurring once. The sample was peripheral blood mononuclear cells (PBMCs), taken at baseline. The sequence was collected from a human donor with classical Hodgkin lymphoma. This chain joins TRBV5-4 and TRBJ2-1, with TRBD1 matching 11 bases. The CDR3 reads CASSLGQGANNEQFF. The CDR3 nucleotides are TGTGCCAGCAGCCTCGGACAGGGGGCTAACAATGAGCAGTTCTTC.